This entry features one T cell receptor beta chain sequence. Its antigen is unidentified. TCRdb keeps only in-frame clones here, not all; method: immunoSEQ multiplex PCR. The table records tens of thousands of clones, 88% of them present only once. This sample is part of a study of T cell responses to AZD1222 COVID-19 vaccine. Findings of the study overall: In a largely white British group with more females than males, clonal diversity was possibly underestimated. At study baseline, merely more than 5 AZD1222 recipients were seropositive. Nearly half of unique spike-specific TCRs reportedly avoided B.1.351 and B.1.1.7 mutated regions.

The sequence came from an adult in good health. This sample comprised peripheral blood, obtained on day 0 of AZD1222 vaccination.

Here the CDR3 reads CASSQVLGGNQETQYF. The CDR3 DNA follows: TGTGCCAGCAGCCAAGTCTTGGGCGGAAACCAAGAGACCCAGTACTTC. The rearrangement joins TRBV4-2 to TRBJ2-5, with unresolved D. This CDR3 region has 16 residues. V gave up 1 base and J gave up 0 bases, with 12 bases separating them. Germline-derived CDR1 and CDR2 are LGHNA and YNFKEQ.